This is a list of T cell receptor beta chains from one sample in a study of T cells in Graves' hyperthyroidism and ophthalmopathy. From the multiplex PCR reads, TCRdb called clonotypes with MiXCR, one entry per CDR3 protein. The repertoire holds 94,000 or so distinct CDR3 sequences, around 50% seen once, with roughly 26% in the top ten. The sample comprised blood. All receptors come from a woman aged 40-49 years with Graves' hyperthyroidism. The CDR3 runs from the conserved cysteine through the conserved F or W. Fields, in order: D gene, CDR3 length, J gene, clone size, V gene, CDR3 protein, CDR3 DNA. The D gene is left open where the match is weak. Expanded clones get a size class; other rows say once, few or many, or leave the size out.

>-|17|TRBJ2-2|many|TRBV7-6
CASSPGSVGRNTGELFF
TGTGCCAGCAGCCCGGGGTCAGTCGGGAGGAACACCGGGGAGCTGTTTTTT
>TRBD2|15|TRBJ2-7|many|TRBV10-1
CASSEGLAGAYEQYF
TGCGCCAGCAGTGAGGGACTAGCGGGAGCCTACGAGCAGTACTTC
>TRBD2|17|TRBJ2-3|few|TRBV4-1
CASSLGLSGRAVDTQYF
TGCGCCAGCAGCCTAGGTTTGAGCGGGAGGGCCGTAGATACGCAGTATTTT
>-|15|TRBJ1-6|few|TRBV7-8
CASSPMRSANSPLHF
TGTGCCAGCAGCCCGATGCGCAGCGCTAATTCACCCCTCCACTTT
>-|13|TRBJ1-1|many|TRBV29-1
CSVANIVNTEAFF
TGCAGCGTCGCCAATATAGTGAACACTGAAGCTTTCTTT
>-|13|TRBJ1-5|-|TRBV2
CASSEVGNQPQHF
TGTGCCAGCAGTGAAGTGGGCAATCAGCCCCAGCATTTT
>TRBD1|15|TRBJ1-6|-|TRBV7-9
CASSLGDSYNSPLHF
TGTGCCAGCAGCTTAGGGGACAGCTATAATTCACCCCTCCACTTT
>-|11|TRBJ2-3|many|TRBV25-1
CASSETDTQYF
TGTGCCAGCAGTGAGACAGATACGCAGTATTTT
>-|14|TRBJ2-7|-|TRBV7-9
CASSIGEISYEQYF
TGTGCCAGCAGTATCGGGGAAATCTCCTACGAGCAGTACTTC
>-|14|TRBJ1-2|-|TRBV9
CASSVGGSNYGYTF
TGTGCAAGCAGCGTAGGTGGGAGCAACTACGGCTACACCTTC
>TRBD1|15|TRBJ2-7|many|TRBV4-1
CASSATGAISYEQYF
TGCGCCAGCAGCGCAACAGGGGCGATCTCCTACGAGCAGTACTTC
>TRBD1|14|TRBJ1-1|many|TRBV20-1
CSADRDRGQTEAFF
TGCAGTGCAGACCGGGACAGGGGGCAAACTGAAGCTTTCTTT
>TRBD1|14|TRBJ2-6|-|TRBV2
CASSEAIGTEVLTF
TGTGCCAGCAGTGAAGCGATCGGGACAGAGGTCCTGACTTTC
>-|14|TRBJ2-2|many|TRBV6-4
CASSPGVDTGELFF
TGTGCCAGCAGCCCAGGGGTCGACACCGGGGAGCTGTTTTTT
>-|15|TRBJ2-5|many|TRBV6-6
CASSSPSVLQETQYF
TGTGCCAGCAGTTCCCCTAGCGTCCTCCAAGAGACCCAGTACTTC
>-|16|TRBJ2-6|few|TRBV12-3/TRBV12-4
CASSLAGGSGANVLTF
TGTGCCAGCAGTTTAGCGGGGGGATCTGGGGCCAACGTCCTGACTTTC
>TRBD1|13|TRBJ2-5|-|TRBV20-1
CSARARGIETQYF
TGCAGTGCGAGGGCCAGGGGGATAGAGACCCAGTACTTC
>-|14|TRBJ2-7|-|TRBV7-6
CASSLGQGLGEQYF
TGTGCCAGCAGCTTAGGCCAGGGCCTAGGAGAGCAGTACTTC
>TRBD1|16|TRBJ1-5|-|TRBV15
CATSTSGQAGNQPQHF
TGTGCCACCAGCACGTCCGGACAGGCGGGAAATCAGCCCCAGCATTTT
>-|13|TRBJ2-2|-|TRBV7-3
CASSHLNTGELVF
TGTGCCAGCAGCCACCTGAACACCGGGGAGCTGGTTTTT
>TRBD2|14|TRBJ2-7|-|TRBV13
CASSELAGPGRQHF
TGTGCCAGCAGTGAACTAGCGGGACCCGGCCGTCAGCACTTC
>-|14|TRBJ1-1|-|TRBV7-9
CASSAGTANTEAFF
TGTGCCAGCAGCGCTGGGACGGCGAACACTGAAGCTTTCTTT
>-|13|TRBJ1-1|-|TRBV25-1
CASAAGACTEAFF
TGTGCCAGCGCAGCGGGGGCTTGCACTGAGGCTTTCTTT
>-|12|TRBJ2-7|many|TRBV20-1
CSARAGFYEQYF
TGCAGTGCTAGAGCTGGATTCTACGAGCAGTACTTC
>-|15|TRBJ1-5|-|TRBV7-9
CASSPRTLRDQPQHF
TGTGCCAGCAGTCCGCGGACCCTCCGGGATCAGCCCCAGCATTTT
>-|15|TRBJ1-5|-|TRBV20-1
CSAPLPTGSNQPQHF
TGCAGTGCCCCCCTCCCTACAGGGAGTAATCAGCCCCAGCATTTT
>-|11|TRBJ1-2|few|TRBV20-1
CSAHLAYGYTF
TGCAGTGCGCATCTGGCCTATGGCTACACCTTC
>-|13|TRBJ2-2|many|TRBV7-9
CASSLTRPGELFF
TGTGCCAGCAGCTTAACGAGGCCCGGGGAGCTGTTTTTT
>TRBD1|15|TRBJ2-7|-|TRBV5-1
CASSTTGYRWYEQYF
TGCGCCAGCAGCACGACAGGGTATCGGTGGTACGAGCAGTACTTC
>TRBD1|15|TRBJ2-7|many|TRBV7-9
CASSSTGTGHYEQYF
TGTGCCAGCAGCTCCACCGGGACAGGTCACTACGAGCAGTACTTC
>TRBD1|17|TRBJ1-6|-|TRBV9
CASSETGGDAYNSPLHF
TGTGCCAGCAGCGAGACAGGGGGGGACGCCTATAATTCACCCCTCCACTTT
>TRBD1|16|TRBJ2-2|-|TRBV13
CASSYGTGLRTGELFF
TGTGCCAGCAGTTATGGGACAGGACTGCGTACCGGGGAGCTGTTTTTT
>TRBD1|14|TRBJ1-2|many|TRBV4-1
CASSQGGTAYGYTF
TGCGCCAGCAGCCAGGGGGGGACAGCCTATGGCTACACCTTC
>-|14|TRBJ1-1|few|TRBV4-2
CASSQDPGTTEAFF
TGTGCCAGCAGCCAAGATCCGGGGACCACTGAAGCTTTCTTT
>-|14|TRBJ2-7|many|TRBV20-1
CSAPLGGLSYEQYF
TGCAGTGCTCCCCTGGGGGGATTATCCTACGAGCAGTACTTC
>TRBD1|18|TRBJ1-5|-|TRBV13
CASSQEGQGDNSNQPQHF
TGCGCCAGCAGCCAAGAAGGACAGGGGGATAATAGCAATCAGCCCCAGCATTTT
>-|12|TRBJ1-2|many|TRBV5-6
CASSSDSYGYTF
TGTGCCAGCAGCTCTGACTCCTATGGCTACACCTTC
>TRBD2|16|TRBJ2-5|-|TRBV4-2
CASSPIRTSGQETQYF
TGTGCCAGCAGCCCGATCCGGACTAGCGGGCAAGAGACCCAGTACTTC
>TRBD1|15|TRBJ1-1|-|TRBV7-9
CASSLVGQGATEAFF
TGTGCCAGCAGCTTAGTGGGGCAGGGGGCCACTGAAGCTTTCTTT
>TRBD1|13|TRBJ2-3|many|TRBV29-1
CSVEAGGLDTQYF
TGCAGCGTTGAGGCAGGGGGCTTGGATACGCAGTATTTT
>TRBD1|15|TRBJ2-5|-|TRBV12-3/TRBV12-4
CASSVLGQGDETQYF
TGTGCCAGCAGTGTCCTGGGACAGGGCGATGAGACCCAGTACTTC
>-|14|TRBJ1-2|-|TRBV7-9
CASSAQTGDYGYTF
TGTGCCAGCAGTGCCCAGACAGGAGACTATGGCTACACCTTC
>TRBD1|17|TRBJ1-1|many|TRBV20-1
CSARDLPSKGADTEAFF
TGCAGTGCTAGAGATCTCCCTTCGAAGGGGGCGGACACTGAAGCTTTCTTT
>-|15|TRBJ2-6|-|TRBV2
CASSGLGRQANTEAF
TGTGCCAGCAGTGGGTTGGGTAGGCAGGCGAACACTGAAGCTTTC
>TRBD2|13|TRBJ2-7|-|TRBV7-8
CASSPSGMYEQYF
TGTGCCAGCAGCCCTAGCGGGATGTACGAGCAGTACTTC
>-|13|TRBJ1-1|-|TRBV25-1
CASVGGGYTEAFF
TGTGCCAGCGTTGGGGGTGGCTACACTGAAGCTTTCTTT
>-|16|TRBJ1-1|-|TRBV5-5
CASSQDSHRVNTEAFF
TGTGCCAGCAGCCAAGATTCCCACAGGGTGAACACTGAAGCTTTCTTT
>TRBD1|17|TRBJ1-1|many|TRBV5-1
CASSYSGTGGTGTEAFF
TGCGCCAGCAGCTACTCCGGGACAGGGGGCACGGGCACTGAAGCTTTCTTT
>-|15|TRBJ2-5|-|TRBV9
CASSVGGGDQETQYF
TGTGCCAGCAGCGTAGGTGGGGGAGATCAAGAGACCCAGTACTTC